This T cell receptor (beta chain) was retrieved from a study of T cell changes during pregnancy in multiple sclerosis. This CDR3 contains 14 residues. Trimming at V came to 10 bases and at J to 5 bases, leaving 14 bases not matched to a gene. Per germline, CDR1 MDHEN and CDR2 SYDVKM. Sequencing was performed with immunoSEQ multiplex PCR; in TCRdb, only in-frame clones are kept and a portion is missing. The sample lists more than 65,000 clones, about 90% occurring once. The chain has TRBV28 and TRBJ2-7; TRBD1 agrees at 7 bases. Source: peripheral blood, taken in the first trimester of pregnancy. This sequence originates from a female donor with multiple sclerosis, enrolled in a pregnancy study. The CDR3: CATTRDRVVNEQYF. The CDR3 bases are TGTGCCACCACTCGCGACAGGGTGGTAAACGAGCAGTACTTC.